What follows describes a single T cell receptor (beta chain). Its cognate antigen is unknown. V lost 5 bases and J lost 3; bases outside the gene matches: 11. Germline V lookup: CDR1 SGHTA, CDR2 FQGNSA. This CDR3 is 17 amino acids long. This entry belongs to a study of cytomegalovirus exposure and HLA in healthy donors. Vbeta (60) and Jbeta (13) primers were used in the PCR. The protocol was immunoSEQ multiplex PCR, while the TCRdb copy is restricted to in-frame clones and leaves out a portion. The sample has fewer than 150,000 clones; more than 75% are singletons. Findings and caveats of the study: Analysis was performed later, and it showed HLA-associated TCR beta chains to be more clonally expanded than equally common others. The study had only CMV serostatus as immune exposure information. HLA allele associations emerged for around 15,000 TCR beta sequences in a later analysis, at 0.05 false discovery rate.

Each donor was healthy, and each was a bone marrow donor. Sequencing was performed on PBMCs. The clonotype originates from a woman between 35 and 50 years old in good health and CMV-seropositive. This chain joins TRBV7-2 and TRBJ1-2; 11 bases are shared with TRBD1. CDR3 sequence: CASSARTGGAGDYGYTF. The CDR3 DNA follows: TGTGCCAGCAGCGCCCGGACAGGGGGCGCCGGGGACTATGGCTACACCTTC. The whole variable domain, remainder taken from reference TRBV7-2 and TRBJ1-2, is GAGVSQSPSNKVTEKGKDVELRCDPISGHTALYWYRQSLGQGLEFLIYFQGNSAPDKSGLPSDRFSAERTGGSVSTLTIQRTQQEDSAVYLCASSARTGGAGDYGYTFGSGTRLTVV.